One sample yielded the 14 T cell receptor beta chains listed below, sequenced in a study of blood T cell repertoires in COVID-19. Repertoires were generated with immunoSEQ multiplex PCR, while TCRdb's copy carries only in-frame clones and drops some. The sample consists of 180,000 or so clones, roughly 88% of them appearing once. The sample consisted of peripheral blood. Receptor source: a woman aged 40 to 50 with COVID-19, enrolled during active disease.

The chain uses TRBV2 and TRBJ1-5, with D tentatively TRBD1 (6 bases). Germline values: CDR1 SNHLY, CDR2 FYNNEI. The CDR3 runs 17 residues. Trimming shortened V by 0 bases and J by 2 bases, and 14 bases separated the two germline ends. The CDR3, as DNA: TGTGCCAGCAGTGAAGCGCGGGGGCCCCTGGGCAATCAGCCCCAGCATTTT. This translates into CASSEARGPLGNQPQHF.

The rearrangement links TRBV2 to TRBJ2-7, with D unclear. This CDR3 spans 13 amino acids. Germline loops: CDR1 SNHLY, CDR2 FYNNEI. V shed 2 bases and J shed 6 bases, with 11 bases lying between them. As DNA, the CDR3 is TGTGCCAGCAGTGAAAAAGGTAGCATCGAGCAGTACTTC. The encoded protein is CASSEKGSIEQYF.

This clone was counted ten times or more. The chain combines TRBV4-1 with TRBJ1-2, with D unresolved. Germline-derived CDR1 and CDR2 are MGHRA and YSYEKL. The CDR3 runs 13 residues. Trimming left V 0 bases short and J 3 bases short, with 5 bases between. This CDR3 is CASSQDNYYGYTF. CDR3 bases: TGCGCCAGCAGCCAAGATAACTACTATGGCTACACCTTC.

This clone appeared a few times. The chain recombines TRBV27 with TRBJ1-2; 10 bases align to TRBD1. CDR1 and CDR2 from the germline V gene are MNHEY and SMNVEV (reference sequence). The CDR3 contains 15 residues. The junction had 5 bases not matched to a gene; V was cut back by 5 bases and J by 2 bases. CDR3 DNA sequence: TGTGCCAGCAGTCCACAGGGACAGGGGAACTATGGCTACACCTTC. Translating it yields CASSPQGQGNYGYTF.

J is TRBJ1-2 and V is TRBV9, with 7 bases fitting TRBD1. J lost 7 bases, V lost 0 bases, and 6 bases had no gene match. Germline values: CDR1 SGDLS, CDR2 YYNGEE. CDR3 length: 14 amino acids. CDR3 region: CASSVEQGLGGYTF. The CDR3 coding sequence is TGTGCCAGCAGCGTAGAACAGGGGTTGGGTGGCTACACCTTC. The full variable domain, with the rest looked up from reference TRBV9 and TRBJ1-2, is DSGVTQTPKHLITATGQRVTLRCSPRSGDLSVYWYQQSLDQGLQFLIQYYNGEERAKGNILERFSAQQFPDLHSELNLSSLELGDSALYFCASSVEQGLGGYTFGSGTRLTVV.

This chain links TRBV2 with TRBJ2-7; TRBD1 matches at 7 bases. The germline V gene encodes CDR1 SNHLY and CDR2 FYNNEI. CDR3 length equals 14 residues. V trimming: 3 bases; J trimming: 5 bases; junction bases outside the gene matches: 7. CDR3 nucleotides: TGTGCCAGCAGTGACCCGACAGGGTGGGACGAGCAGTACTTC. This codes for CASSDPTGWDEQYF.

The CDR3 DNA follows: TGTGCCAGCAGTTTTTTGCGGGACAGCTCTGGAAACACCATATATTTT. Its protein is CASSFLRDSSGNTIYF. The chain joins TRBV28 to TRBJ1-3; 7 bases align to TRBD1. Looked up from germline, CDR1 is MDHEN and CDR2 is SYDVKM. J gave up 0 bases and V 3 bases, and 5 bases lay outside the gene matches. CDR3 size: 16 residues.

The chain employs TRBV6-6 and TRBJ1-6; D not certain. This CDR3 has 12 residues. Germline-derived CDR1 and CDR2 are MNHNY and SVGAGI (reference sequence). The V and J ends lost 8 bases and 7 bases respectively, with 9 bases between them. The CDR3 DNA reads as TGTGCCAGCGAGGAAGGAAATTCACCCCTCCACTTT. Amino acid sequence: CASEEGNSPLHF.

The rearrangement uses TRBV6-5 and TRBJ2-1; 7 nucleotides agree with TRBD1. V lost 8 bases and J lost 3; bases outside the gene matches: 4. CDR1 MNHEY and CDR2 SVGAGI come from the germline V gene. The CDR3 spans 13 residues. CDR3 DNA: TGTGCCAGCCAACAGGGGTTCTACAATGAGCAGTTCTTC. Residues: CASQQGFYNEQFF.

This chain uses TRBV5-1 with TRBJ1-2; perhaps TRBD1 as D (5 bases). The CDR3 length is 14 residues. Per the germline V gene, CDR1 is SGHRS and CDR2 is YFSETQ. V was cut by 0 bases and J by 3 bases, with 9 bases left in between. The CDR3 DNA reads TGCGCCAGCAGCTTGGCCCCGACAGACTATGGCTACACCTTC. Its protein is CASSLAPTDYGYTF.

The genes are TRBV6-4 and TRBJ2-6, with D possibly TRBD1 on 5 matching bases. Germline V lookup: CDR1 MRHNA, CDR2 SNTAGT. The CDR3 sequence is 16 residues long. V was cut by 4 bases and J by 0 bases, with 10 bases left in between. CDR3 sequence reads: CASSAQTASGANVLTF. Written as DNA, the CDR3 is TGTGCCAGCAGTGCACAGACAGCCTCTGGGGCCAACGTCCTGACTTTC.

The chain employs TRBV6-1 and TRBJ1-2; D gene uncertain. CDR1 is MNHNS and CDR2 is SASEGT in the germline V gene. The CDR3 runs to 15 residues. The germline V and J ends were trimmed by 0 bases and 2 bases, with 10 bases remaining between them. This CDR3 is CASSEAHLKNYGYTF. The CDR3 bases are TGTGCCAGCAGTGAAGCGCACCTAAAGAACTATGGCTACACCTTC.

This chain uses TRBV6-5 with TRBJ2-7, with 8 nucleotides matching TRBD1. This CDR3 is built from 15 residues. CDR1 MNHEY and CDR2 SVGAGI come from the germline V gene. Trimming at V came to 5 bases and at J to 2 bases, leaving 8 bases not matched to a gene. The CDR3 nucleotides read TGTGCCAGCAGTAACAGGGGGGCACTAGCCTACGAGCAGTACTTC. Translated, it gives CASSNRGALAYEQYF.

J is TRBJ1-2 and V is TRBV2; TRBD1 matches 7 bases. Germline V gives CDR1 SNHLY, CDR2 FYNNEI. The trim removed 6 bases at V and 1 base at J, leaving 14 bases unmatched. The CDR3 has 17 residues. This CDR3 is CASRDGGQVIFNYGYTF. CDR3 coding DNA: TGTGCCAGCAGGGACGGTGGACAGGTGATATTTAACTATGGCTACACCTTC.